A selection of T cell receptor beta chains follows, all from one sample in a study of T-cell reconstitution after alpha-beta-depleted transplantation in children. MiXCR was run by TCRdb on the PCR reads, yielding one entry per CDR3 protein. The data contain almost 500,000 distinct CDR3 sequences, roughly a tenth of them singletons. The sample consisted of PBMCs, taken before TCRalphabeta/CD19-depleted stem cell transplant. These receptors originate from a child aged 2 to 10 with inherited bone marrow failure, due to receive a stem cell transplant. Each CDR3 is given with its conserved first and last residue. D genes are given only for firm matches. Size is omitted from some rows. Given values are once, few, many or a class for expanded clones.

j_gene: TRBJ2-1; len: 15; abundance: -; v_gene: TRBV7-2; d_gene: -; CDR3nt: TGTGCCAGCACCGTAGACGGGACGGATTACAATGAGCAGTTCTTC; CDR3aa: CASTVDGTDYNEQFF
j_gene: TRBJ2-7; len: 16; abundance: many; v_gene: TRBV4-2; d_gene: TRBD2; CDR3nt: TGTGCCAGCAGCCAAGGGGAAACTAGCGGTTCCTACGAGCAGTACTTC; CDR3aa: CASSQGETSGSYEQYF
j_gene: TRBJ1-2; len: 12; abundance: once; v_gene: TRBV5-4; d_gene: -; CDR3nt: TGTGCCAGCAGCTTGGTGGAATATGGCTACACCTTC; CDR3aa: CASSLVEYGYTF
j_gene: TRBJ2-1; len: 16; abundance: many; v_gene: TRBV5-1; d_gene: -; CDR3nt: TGCGCCAGCAGCCCGGGGGGCGGTCCCTCCTACAATGAGCAGTTCTTC; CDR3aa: CASSPGGGPSYNEQFF
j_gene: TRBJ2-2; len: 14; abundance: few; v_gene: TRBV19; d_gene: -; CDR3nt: TGTGCCAGTAGTGTCCGGCTAGCGACTGGGGAGCTGTTTTTT; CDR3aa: CASSVRLATGELFF
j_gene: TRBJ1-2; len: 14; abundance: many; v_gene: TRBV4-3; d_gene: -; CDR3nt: TGCGCCAGCAGCCTGTCAGTCGTCCGGAATGGCTACACCTTC; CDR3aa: CASSLSVVRNGYTF
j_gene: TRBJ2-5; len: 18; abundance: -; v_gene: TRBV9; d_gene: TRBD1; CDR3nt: TGTGCCAGCAGCGTAGAGGGAGGCAGGGGGCTAGCCACGGAGACCCAGTACTTC; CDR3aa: CASSVEGGRGLATETQYF
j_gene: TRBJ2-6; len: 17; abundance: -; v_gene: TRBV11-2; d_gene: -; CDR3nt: TGTGCCAGCAGCCCCGGGACATCGAGCTCTGGGGCCAACGTCCTGACTTTC; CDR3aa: CASSPGTSSSGANVLTF
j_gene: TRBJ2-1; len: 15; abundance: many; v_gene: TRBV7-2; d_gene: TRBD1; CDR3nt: TGTGCCAGCAGCTCACGACAGGGGTACGACAATGAGCAGTTCTTC; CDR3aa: CASSSRQGYDNEQFF
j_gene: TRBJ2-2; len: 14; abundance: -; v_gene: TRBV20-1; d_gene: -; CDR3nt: TGCAGTGCTAAGGGCCTAGAGAATACCGGGGAGCTGTTTTTT; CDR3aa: CSAKGLENTGELFF
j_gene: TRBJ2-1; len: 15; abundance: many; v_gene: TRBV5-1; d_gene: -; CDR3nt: TGCGCCAGCACTCTACCGGGGTCCGGTACCAATGAGCAGTTCTTC; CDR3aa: CASTLPGSGTNEQFF
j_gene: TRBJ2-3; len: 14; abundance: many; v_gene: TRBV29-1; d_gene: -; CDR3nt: TGCAGTTCAGACTCCCTTAGCGGCACAGATACGCAGTATTTT; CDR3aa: CSSDSLSGTDTQYF
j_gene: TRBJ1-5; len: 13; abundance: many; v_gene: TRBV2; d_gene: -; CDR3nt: TGTGCCAGCAGTGGGGACACCAATCAGCCCCAGCATTTT; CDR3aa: CASSGDTNQPQHF
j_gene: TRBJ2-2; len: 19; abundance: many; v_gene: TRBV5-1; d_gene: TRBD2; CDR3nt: TGCGCCAGCAGCCCCGGAAGGACTAGCGGGAGGTCCGAGACCGGGGAGCTGTTTTTT; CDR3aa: CASSPGRTSGRSETGELFF
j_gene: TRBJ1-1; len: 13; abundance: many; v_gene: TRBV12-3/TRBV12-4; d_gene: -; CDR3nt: TGTGCCAGCAGTTTGCGAAGGACCCCGGACGCTTTCTTT; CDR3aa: CASSLRRTPDAFF
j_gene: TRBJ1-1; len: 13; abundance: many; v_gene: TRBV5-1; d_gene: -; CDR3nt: TGCGCCAGCAGCTCGCAAGTGAACACTGAAGCTTTCTTT; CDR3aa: CASSSQVNTEAFF
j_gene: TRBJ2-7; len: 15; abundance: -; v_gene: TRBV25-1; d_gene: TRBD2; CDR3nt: TGTGCCAGCAGTTATGGTTGGGGAGGGGCCACCGAGCAGTACTTC; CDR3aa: CASSYGWGGATEQYF
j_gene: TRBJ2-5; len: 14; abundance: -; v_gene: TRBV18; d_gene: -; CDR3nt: TGTGCCAGCTCACCAGTCGGGAAAGGGGAGACCCAGTACTTC; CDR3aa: CASSPVGKGETQYF
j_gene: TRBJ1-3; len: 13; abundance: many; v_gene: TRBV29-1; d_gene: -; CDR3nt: TGCAGCGTTGAAGATAGAAACGGGAACACCATATATTTT; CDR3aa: CSVEDRNGNTIYF
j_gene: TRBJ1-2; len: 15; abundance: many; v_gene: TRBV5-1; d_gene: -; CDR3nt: TGCGCCAGCAGCTTGGAAGGGACGGTAAACTATGGCTACACCTTC; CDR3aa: CASSLEGTVNYGYTF
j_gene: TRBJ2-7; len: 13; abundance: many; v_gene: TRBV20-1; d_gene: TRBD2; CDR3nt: TGCAGTGCTAATCCCGGGACTAACTACGAGCAGTACTTC; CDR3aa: CSANPGTNYEQYF
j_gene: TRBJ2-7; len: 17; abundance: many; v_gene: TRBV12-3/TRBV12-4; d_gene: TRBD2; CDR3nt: TGTGCCAGCAGTAATAACCGCTATAGCGGGATGATCTACGAGCAGTACTTC; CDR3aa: CASSNNRYSGMIYEQYF
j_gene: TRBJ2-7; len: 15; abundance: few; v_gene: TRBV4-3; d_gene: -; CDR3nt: TGCGCCAGCAGCCAAGGTCAGGGGGGGGCCTACGAGCAGTACTTC; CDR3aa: CASSQGQGGAYEQYF
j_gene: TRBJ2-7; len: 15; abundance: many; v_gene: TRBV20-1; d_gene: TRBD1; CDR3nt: TGCAGTGCCGCCCAGGACAGGGGCGACTCCTACGAGCAGTACTTC; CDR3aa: CSAAQDRGDSYEQYF
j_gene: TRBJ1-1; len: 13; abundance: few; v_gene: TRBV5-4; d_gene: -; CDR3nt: TGTGCCAGCAGCCCCCTAGGTCGAAGCGAAGCTTTCTTT; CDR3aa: CASSPLGRSEAFF
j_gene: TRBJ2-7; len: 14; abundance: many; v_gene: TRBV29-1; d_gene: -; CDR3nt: TGCAGCGTTGCGTTGTGGACAGATCCCTACGAGCAGTACTTC; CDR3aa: CSVALWTDPYEQYF
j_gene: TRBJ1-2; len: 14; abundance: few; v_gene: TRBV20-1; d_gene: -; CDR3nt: TGCAGTGCCAGCAGGACCTCACGAGGCTATGGCTACACCTTC; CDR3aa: CSASRTSRGYGYTF
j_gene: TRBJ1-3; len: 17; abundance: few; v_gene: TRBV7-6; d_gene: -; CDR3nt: TGTGCCAGCAGCTTAAGTTTAATGGAGAGCTCTGGAAACACCATATATTTT; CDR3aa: CASSLSLMESSGNTIYF
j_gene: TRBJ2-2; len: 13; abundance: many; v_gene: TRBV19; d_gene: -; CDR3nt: TGTGCCAGTAGTAATGGGTATCCCGGGGAGCTGTTTTTT; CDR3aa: CASSNGYPGELFF
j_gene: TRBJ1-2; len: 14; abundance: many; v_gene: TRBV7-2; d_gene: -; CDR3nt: TGTGCCAGCAGCTTAAGGGGCCAGGGCGATGGCTACACCTTC; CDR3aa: CASSLRGQGDGYTF
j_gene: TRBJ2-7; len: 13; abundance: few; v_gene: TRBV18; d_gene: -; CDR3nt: TGTGCCAGCTCACCACCCTATGGGTACGAGCAGTACTTC; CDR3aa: CASSPPYGYEQYF
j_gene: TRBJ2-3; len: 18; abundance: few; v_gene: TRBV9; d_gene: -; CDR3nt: TGTGCCAGCAGCGTCCGGGACGGAGGAGTTTTTAGCACAGATACGCAGTATTTT; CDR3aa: CASSVRDGGVFSTDTQYF
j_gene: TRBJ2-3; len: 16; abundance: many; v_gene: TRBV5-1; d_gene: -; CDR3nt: TGCGCCAGCAGCCCAAGCCGGGTCGGGGAAACAGATACGCAGTATTTT; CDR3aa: CASSPSRVGETDTQYF
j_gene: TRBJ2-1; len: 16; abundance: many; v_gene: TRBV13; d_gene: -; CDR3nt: TGTGCCAGCAGCTTCTTTAGCGTCGCAGTACACAATGAGCAGTTCTTC; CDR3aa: CASSFFSVAVHNEQFF
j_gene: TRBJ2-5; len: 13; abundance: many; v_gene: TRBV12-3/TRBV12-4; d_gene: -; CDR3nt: TGTGCCAGCAGTTTTCCAGGTCAAGAGACCCAGTACTTC; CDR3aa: CASSFPGQETQYF
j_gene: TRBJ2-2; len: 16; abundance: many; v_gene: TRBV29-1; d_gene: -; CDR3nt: TGCAGCGTTGAGGACCCGCTAGCGAGATTAACCGGGGAGCTGTTTTTT; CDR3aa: CSVEDPLARLTGELFF
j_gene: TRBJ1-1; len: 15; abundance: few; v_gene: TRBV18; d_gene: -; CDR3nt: TGTGCCAGCTCACCGGTCCCGGTATCTAACACTGAAGCTTTCTTT; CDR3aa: CASSPVPVSNTEAFF
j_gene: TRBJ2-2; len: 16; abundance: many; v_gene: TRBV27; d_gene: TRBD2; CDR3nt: TGTGCCAGCAGTTTTAAGGGGGTAGCGGGAGCCGGGGAGCTGTTTTTT; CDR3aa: CASSFKGVAGAGELFF
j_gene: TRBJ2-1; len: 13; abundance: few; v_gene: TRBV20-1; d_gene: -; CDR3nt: TGCAGTGTGACAGAGGATATGTACAATGAGCAGTTCTTC; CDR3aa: CSVTEDMYNEQFF
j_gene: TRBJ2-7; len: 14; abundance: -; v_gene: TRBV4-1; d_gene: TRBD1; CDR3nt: TGCGCCAGCAGCCAAACAGGGGTAGTGGACGAGCAGTACTTC; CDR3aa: CASSQTGVVDEQYF
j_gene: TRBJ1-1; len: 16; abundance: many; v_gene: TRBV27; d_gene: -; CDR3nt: TGTGCCAGCAGTTTGGGGCCCGGGACAACGAACACTGAAGCTTTCTTT; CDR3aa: CASSLGPGTTNTEAFF
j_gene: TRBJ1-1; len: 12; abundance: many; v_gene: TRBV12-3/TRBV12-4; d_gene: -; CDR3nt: TGTGCCAGCGAGGGGCCCAACACTGAAGCTTTCTTT; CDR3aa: CASEGPNTEAFF
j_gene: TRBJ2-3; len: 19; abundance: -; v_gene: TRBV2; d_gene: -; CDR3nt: TGTGCCTGCAGTTTCCGGGCCCGAGGATTCGTAAGGGGCACAGATACGCAGTATTTT; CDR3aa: CACSFRARGFVRGTDTQYF
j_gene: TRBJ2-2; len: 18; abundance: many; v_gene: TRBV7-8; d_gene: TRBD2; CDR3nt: TGTGCCAGCAGCTTCATTCTTCTTATGACAGCGGGGACCGGGGAGCTGTTTTTT; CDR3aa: CASSFILLMTAGTGELFF
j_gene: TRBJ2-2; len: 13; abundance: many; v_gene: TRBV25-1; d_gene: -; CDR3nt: TGTGCCAGCAGTGTAAACATCGGCGGGGAGCTGTTTTTT; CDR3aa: CASSVNIGGELFF
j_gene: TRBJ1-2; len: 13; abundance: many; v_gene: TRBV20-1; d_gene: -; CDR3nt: TGCAGTGCTAGTGGGGGGGACCCCTATGGCTACACCTTC; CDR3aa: CSASGGDPYGYTF
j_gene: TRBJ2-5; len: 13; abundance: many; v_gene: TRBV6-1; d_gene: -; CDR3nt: TGTGCCAGCAGGGGACAACCCCAAGAGACCCAGTACTTC; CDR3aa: CASRGQPQETQYF
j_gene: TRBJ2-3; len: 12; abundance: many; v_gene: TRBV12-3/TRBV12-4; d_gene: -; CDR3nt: TGTGCCAGCAGTCCCCAGTACCATACGCAGTATTTT; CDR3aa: CASSPQYHTQYF
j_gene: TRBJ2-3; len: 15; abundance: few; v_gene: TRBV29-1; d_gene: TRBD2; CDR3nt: TGCAGCGTTGTCCTAGCGGGCCGTAGCACAGATACGCAGTATTTT; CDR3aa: CSVVLAGRSTDTQYF
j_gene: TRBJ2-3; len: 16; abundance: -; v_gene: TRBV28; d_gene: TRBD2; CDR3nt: TGTGCCACCTCGTCAGTGGTAGCGGGAGGGTTAGATACGCAGTATTTT; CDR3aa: CATSSVVAGGLDTQYF
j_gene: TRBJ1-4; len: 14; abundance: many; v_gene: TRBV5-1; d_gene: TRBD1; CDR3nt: TGCGCCAGCAGCTTGGGCAGGGGGCATGAAAAACTGTTTTTT; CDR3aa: CASSLGRGHEKLFF
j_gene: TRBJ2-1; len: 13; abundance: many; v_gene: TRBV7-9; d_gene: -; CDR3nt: TGTGCCAGCAGCGGGAGGAATTACAATGAGCAGTTCTTC; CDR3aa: CASSGRNYNEQFF
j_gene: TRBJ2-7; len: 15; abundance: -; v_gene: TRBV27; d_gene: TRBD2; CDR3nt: TGTGCCAGCAGTTCCGGACTAGCGGCCTCCTACGAGCAGTACTTC; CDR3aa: CASSSGLAASYEQYF
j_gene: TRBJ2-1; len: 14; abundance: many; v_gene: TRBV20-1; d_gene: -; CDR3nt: TGCAGTGCTCATAAAGAATCCGCGATGAATGAGCAGTTCTTC; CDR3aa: CSAHKESAMNEQFF
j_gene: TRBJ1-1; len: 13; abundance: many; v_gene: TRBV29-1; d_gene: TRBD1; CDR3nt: TGCAGCGTTGAAGGACAGGGGGGTCCTGAAGCTTTCTTT; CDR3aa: CSVEGQGGPEAFF
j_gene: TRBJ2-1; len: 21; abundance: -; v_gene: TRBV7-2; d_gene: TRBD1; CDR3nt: TGTGCCAGCAGCTGGAACAGGGGGCTAGCGTCGAGGAAAAGCTCCTACAATGAGCAGTTCTTC; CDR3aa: CASSWNRGLASRKSSYNEQFF